Following are 24 T cell receptor beta chains from one sample sequenced in a study of blood T cell repertoires in COVID-19. Assay: immunoSEQ multiplex PCR; the TCRdb copy retains only in-frame clones and omits some. The sample consists of 400,000 to 500,000 clones, more than 80% of them appearing once. Specimen: peripheral blood. These receptors originate from a woman aged 25 to 39 with active or convalescent COVID-19.

The CDR3 nucleotides read TGTGCCAGCGCCGGGGTTAGTCTCTACGAGCAGTACTTC. Translating it yields CASAGVSLYEQYF. The genes are TRBV28 and TRBJ2-7; D might be TRBD2 (5 bases). Trimming pared 8 bases from V and 3 bases from J, leaving 14 bases between. Per germline, CDR1 MDHEN and CDR2 SYDVKM. This CDR3 is 13 amino acids long.

This clone has just a few counts. The chain joins TRBV21-1 to TRBJ2-7; the listed D gene, TRBD2, was not tested against the DNA. TRBV21-1 is recorded as a pseudogene. The CDR3 is 19 amino acids. CDR3 sequence (DNA): TGTGCCAGCAGCAAAGGGGAGGTGACTAGCGGGGTTTTCGGCTACGAGCAGTACTTC. The encoded protein is CASSKGEVTSGVFGYEQYF.

The chain couples TRBV2 to TRBJ2-5, with 9 bases matching TRBD2. Looked up from germline, CDR1 is SNHLY and CDR2 is FYNNEI. CDR3 length: 13 amino acids. V shed 6 bases and J 5 bases; nucleotides not matched to a gene: 4. As DNA, the CDR3 is TGTGCCAGCAGGAGCGGGGGGTTGGAGACCCAGTACTTC. It encodes CASRSGGLETQYF.

The chain has TRBV5-6 and TRBJ2-5; tentative D call: TRBD2 (5 bases). CDR1 is SGHDT and CDR2 is YYEEEE in the germline V gene. The CDR3 is 16 residues long. Trimming removed 0 bases at V and 2 bases at J, with 14 bases between. The CDR3 nucleotides read TGTGCCAGCAGCTTGGCCCTGGGGTCGGGGCAAGAGACCCAGTACTTC. Protein product: CASSLALGSGQETQYF.

V is TRBV11-2 and J is TRBJ2-7; D remains unclear. V was cut by 2 bases and J by 2 bases, with 7 bases left in between. The CDR3 is 13 residues long. Germline V gives CDR1 SGHAT, CDR2 FQNNGV. In DNA, the CDR3 is TGTGCCAGCAGCTTACTACCTACCTACGAGCAGTACTTC. It encodes CASSLLPTYEQYF.

The chain combines TRBV15 with TRBJ1-5; 8 nucleotides match TRBD1. The CDR3 is 19 amino acids. V lost 1 base and J lost 3; bases outside the gene matches: 14. CDR1 LNHNV and CDR2 YYDKDF come from the germline V gene (reference sequence). CDR3 in amino acids: CATSRGDQPDREFNQPQHF. DNA for the CDR3: TGTGCCACCAGCAGAGGCGATCAACCGGACAGGGAATTCAATCAGCCCCAGCATTTT.

The sample holds one count of this clone. This chain uses TRBV13 with TRBJ2-1; a weak D match, TRBD2 (5 bases). This CDR3 comprises 15 residues. V lost 3 bases and J lost 3, with 12 bases in between. Germline loops: CDR1 PRHDT, CDR2 FYEKMQ (reference sequence). DNA for the CDR3: TGTGCCAGCAGCTTCTTGCGGGCCCTCTACAATGAGCAGTTCTTC. This codes for CASSFLRALYNEQFF.

V gene TRBV6-5 combines with J gene TRBJ1-3; D may be TRBD1 (5 bases). This CDR3 has 14 residues. Looked up from germline, CDR1 is MNHEY and CDR2 is SVGAGI. Trimming took off 6 bases at V and 2 bases at J, with 11 bases between the two ends. The CDR3 is CASRVPGTGNTIYF. The DNA for the CDR3 is TGTGCCAGCAGGGTTCCAGGGACTGGAAACACCATATATTTT.

This chain connects TRBV7-9 to TRBJ2-2; tentatively, D is TRBD2 (5 bases). V lost 3 bases to trimming and J lost 7 bases, with 12 bases between them. This CDR3 comprises 14 residues. In germline, CDR1 is SEHNR, CDR2 FQNEAQ (reference sequence). CDR3 sequence (DNA): TGTGCCAGCAGCTTGTCGGGGAAAGGCGGGGAGCTGTTTTTT. Protein sequence: CASSLSGKGGELFF.

The rearrangement uses TRBV9 and TRBJ2-1; a weak D match, TRBD2 (6 bases). V lost 0 bases, J lost 6 bases, and 10 bases lay in between. The CDR3 consists of 14 residues. Germline CDR1 reads SGDLS; CDR2 reads YYNGEE. The CDR3 here is CASSVGASANEQFF. CDR3 bases: TGTGCCAGCAGCGTAGGGGCTAGCGCCAATGAGCAGTTCTTC.

The chain links TRBV29-1 to TRBJ2-5; 10 positions agree with TRBD1. There are 14 residues in the CDR3. The V segment lost 8 bases and the J segment 4 bases; nucleotides outside the gene matches: 10. Germline CDR1 is SQVTM and CDR2 is ANQGSEA. The CDR3 protein is CSFDQGQGIETQYF. The CDR3 DNA reads as TGCAGCTTCGACCAGGGACAGGGGATAGAGACCCAGTACTTC.

The chain carries TRBV4-1 and TRBJ2-1, with D possibly TRBD2 on 6 matching bases. V lost 3 bases and J lost 4, with 25 bases in between. This CDR3 has 19 amino acids. CDR1 is MGHRA, CDR2 YSYEKL, per germline. CDR3 protein: CASSHREGLLAETYNEQFF. The DNA for the CDR3 is TGCGCCAGCAGCCACAGAGAAGGGCTACTAGCAGAAACTTACAATGAGCAGTTCTTC.

This chain uses TRBV27 with TRBJ2-5; 7 bases are shared with TRBD1. The CDR3 totals 12 residues. V shed 6 bases, J shed 8 bases, and the junction held 6 bases outside the gene matches. Germline V gene sequence: CDR1 MNHEY, CDR2 SMNVEV (reference sequence). The CDR3 DNA is TGTGCCAGCAGGGGGACAGAGAGAACCCAGTACTTC. It encodes CASRGTERTQYF.

The chain links TRBV9 to TRBJ2-5; TRBD2 aligns across 10 bases. Germline CDR1 SGDLS, CDR2 YYNGEE. The CDR3 is made up of 18 amino acids. The junction had 12 bases not matched to a gene; V was cut back by 0 bases and J by 4 bases. This CDR3 reads CASSVDPSGSIGAETQYF. In DNA, the CDR3 is TGTGCCAGCAGCGTAGATCCTAGCGGGAGTATAGGGGCAGAGACCCAGTACTTC.

The chain joins TRBV6-6 to TRBJ1-1; 8 bases align to TRBD1. The CDR3 consists of 13 residues. V dropped 5 bases and J dropped 4; count of bases not matched to a gene: 3. Germline V gives CDR1 MNHNY, CDR2 SVGAGI (reference sequence). The CDR3 reads CASSQGAPTEAFF. CDR3 coding DNA: TGTGCCAGCAGTCAGGGGGCGCCCACTGAAGCTTTCTTT.

This clone has a handful of counts. This chain joins TRBV6-5 and TRBJ1-5; D uncertain. Looked up from germline, CDR1 is MNHEY and CDR2 is SVGAGI. This CDR3 is 14 amino acids long. The V gene lost 7 bases and the J gene lost 1 base, with 11 bases spanning the gap. CDR3 nucleotides: TGTGCCAGCACTAAGGGAGGGAGCAATCAGCCCCAGCATTTT. Its protein product is CASTKGGSNQPQHF.

The J gene is TRBJ2-1, the V gene TRBV30, with TRBD2 matching over 8 bases. The CDR3 sequence is 14 residues long. CDR1 and CDR2 (germline): GTSNPN, SVGIG (reference sequence). Trimming took 2 bases from V and 6 from J; bases not matched to a gene: 6. This CDR3 is CAWSIAGLGNEQFF. CDR3 in DNA: TGTGCCTGGAGTATAGCGGGACTTGGCAATGAGCAGTTCTTC.

V usage is TRBV2 and J usage is TRBJ2-7; D possibly corresponds to TRBD2 (5 bases). Germline values: CDR1 SNHLY, CDR2 FYNNEI. Trimming cost V 7 bases and J 2 bases, with 18 bases left between them. This CDR3 is built from 15 residues. CDR3 coding DNA: TGTGCCAGCATAACCGCCGGGGTCACTACCTACGAGCAGTACTTC. Its protein is CASITAGVTTYEQYF.

The genes are TRBV20-1 and TRBJ1-1, with 8 bases identical to TRBD1. Looked up from germline, CDR1 is DFQATT and CDR2 is SNEGSKA (reference sequence). This CDR3 has 16 residues. Unmatched junction bases numbered 9, after V lost 3 bases and J lost 0 bases. The CDR3: CSASDRGLGVNTEAFF. The DNA of the CDR3 is TGCAGTGCTAGTGACAGGGGCCTTGGTGTGAACACTGAAGCTTTCTTT.

This clone was seen a single time. The V and J genes are TRBV2 and TRBJ2-1; D is possibly TRBD1 (5 bases). Deletions cut 9 bases from V and 0 bases from J, with 15 bases between. From germline, CDR1 is SNHLY and CDR2 FYNNEI. The CDR3 has 15 amino acids. The CDR3 is CARRTGISSYNEQFF. The CDR3 nucleotides read TGTGCCAGAAGAACAGGTATTAGCTCCTACAATGAGCAGTTCTTC.

V is TRBV7-9 and J is TRBJ2-1, with TRBD2 identical over 9 bases. Losses at the gene ends were 0 bases for V and 7 bases for J; bases not matched to a gene: 10. The CDR3 runs 17 residues. CDR1 is SEHNR and CDR2 is FQNEAQ in the germline V gene (reference sequence). The CDR3 region is CASSLAGGRVVWNEQFF. CDR3 bases: TGTGCCAGCAGCTTAGCCGGCGGGAGGGTGGTTTGGAATGAGCAGTTCTTC.

As DNA, the CDR3 is TGTGCCAGCAGTTTATGGACAGGGTTCAATGAAAAACTGTTTTTT. It is translated as CASSLWTGFNEKLFF. This chain links TRBV5-5 with TRBJ1-4, with TRBD1 matching 8 bases. The CDR3 covers 15 residues. The germline V gene has CDR1 SGHKS and CDR2 YYEKEE (reference sequence). V trimming: 5 bases; J trimming: 5 bases; junction bases outside the gene matches: 8.

The V call is TRBV7-9, the J call TRBJ2-3, with 14 bases that match TRBD2. The V segment lost 5 bases and the J segment 2 bases; nucleotides outside the gene matches: 9. Germline values: CDR1 SEHNR, CDR2 FQNEAQ (reference sequence). This CDR3 region has 18 residues. CDR3 loop: CASSPGTSGGWFTDTQYF. The CDR3 DNA is TGTGCCAGCAGCCCAGGGACTAGCGGGGGATGGTTCACAGATACGCAGTATTTT.

The V gene is TRBV5-4, the J gene TRBJ2-5, with TRBD2 matching over 10 bases. Trimming took 4 bases from V and 0 from J; bases not matched to a gene: 3. CDR1 and CDR2 from the germline V gene are SGHNT and YYREEE (reference sequence). The CDR3 spans 15 residues. The CDR3 spells CASSHGLADQETQYF. DNA for the CDR3: TGTGCCAGCAGCCACGGACTAGCGGACCAAGAGACCCAGTACTTC.